These 14 T cell receptor beta chains came from one sample sequenced in a study of shared clonotypes between healthy human individuals (TCRdb year 2020). Library construction relied on the immunoSEQ multiplex PCR assay. TCRdb mirrors the immuneACCESS table, restricted to in-frame sequences. Some clones are absent from its copies; in checked studies, under half trace to an unresolved V gene, and the reason for the others is unknown. The sample records about 870,000 clones, 80% to 95% of which are singletons. 24% of the sample comes from the top ten. CD8 naive samples were CD45RO-negative cells positively selected for CCR7, giving a CD45RA+CCR7+ population that excluded TemRA cells. The material sequenced was naive CD8+ T cells sorted from blood. In light of the paper, this sample's cell subset or site label describes: CD45RA+CCR7+. The receptors were sampled from a man younger than 40 in good health.

A remark on this clone: The sample contains more than one DNA sequence encoding this CDR3. The chain is built from TRBV7-9 and TRBJ2-5; 8 bases align to TRBD2. The length of the CDR3 is 14 residues. The germline gives CDR1 SEHNR, CDR2 FQNEAQ (reference sequence). The ends lost 0 bases at V and 5 bases at J; junction bases unmatched: 2. The CDR3 reads CASSLAGLEETQYF. The CDR3 bases are TGTGCCAGCAGCTTAGCGGGACTAGAGGAGACCCAGTACTTC.

The chain carries TRBV5-1 and TRBJ2-7, with 9 bases lining up with TRBD1. The length of the CDR3 is 14 residues. Unmatched junction bases numbered 4, after V lost 0 bases and J lost 6 bases. Germline CDR1 and CDR2: SGHRS and YFSETQ. The chain's CDR3 is CASSLDTGGSEQYF. DNA for the CDR3: TGCGCCAGCAGCTTGGATACAGGGGGCTCCGAGCAGTACTTC.

The gene calls are TRBV7-9 and TRBJ2-1, with 8 bases aligning to TRBD1. Losses at the gene ends were 4 bases for V and 6 bases for J; bases not matched to a gene: 5. The CDR3 spans 14 residues. Per the germline V gene, CDR1 is SEHNR and CDR2 is FQNEAQ (reference sequence). CDR3 protein: CASSSPDRANEQFF. In DNA, the CDR3 is TGTGCCAGCAGCTCTCCGGACAGGGCCAATGAGCAGTTCTTC.

The V and J genes are TRBV28 and TRBJ2-7; D is unresolved. The CDR3 is made up of 16 amino acids. V was shortened by 3 bases and J by 0 bases, with 15 bases between the two germline ends. Germline CDR1 reads MDHEN; CDR2 reads SYDVKM. Written as DNA, the CDR3 is TGTGCCAGCAGTTTGACCCCGGGCTACCTCTCCTACGAGCAGTACTTC. Translated, it gives CASSLTPGYLSYEQYF. The full variable domain, its missing parts supplied by reference TRBV28 and TRBJ2-7, is DVKVTQSSRYLVKRTGEKVFLECVQDMDHENMFWYRQDPGLGLRLIYFSYDVKMKEKGDIPEGYSVSREKKERFSLILESASTNQTSMYLCASSLTPGYLSYEQYFGPGTRLTVT.

This sequence joins TRBV9 and TRBJ2-7; D possibly uses TRBD1 or TRBD2 (5 bases each). The CDR3 sequence is 13 residues long. Germline loops: CDR1 SGDLS, CDR2 YYNGEE. The ends were cut back, 3 bases at V and 3 bases at J, with 10 bases in the middle. DNA for the CDR3: TGTGCCAGCAGCGCAGGGACCCTCTACGAGCAGTACTTC. Translation gives CASSAGTLYEQYF.

This chain connects TRBV7-2 to TRBJ2-5, with D perhaps TRBD2 (6 bases). Germline V gene lookup returns CDR1 SGHTA and CDR2 FQGNSA. V was cut by 2 bases and J by 2 bases, with 9 bases left in between. This CDR3 region has 14 residues. In DNA form, the CDR3 reads TGTGCCAGCAGCTTAAGTGCGGGACAAGAGACCCAGTACTTC. Protein: CASSLSAGQETQYF. The complete variable domain, with remaining parts taken from reference TRBV7-2 and TRBJ2-5, reads GAGVSQSPSNKVTEKGKDVELRCDPISGHTALYWYRQSLGQGLEFLIYFQGNSAPDKSGLPSDRFSAERTGGSVSTLTIQRTQQEDSAVYLCASSLSAGQETQYFGPGTRLLVL.

This chain joins TRBV30 and TRBJ2-3, with TRBD2 matching over 9 bases. The germline V gene encodes CDR1 GTSNPN and CDR2 SVGIG (reference sequence). The length of the CDR3 is 14 residues. V trimming: 5 bases; J trimming: 1 base; junction bases outside the gene matches: 4. Here the CDR3 DNA reads TGTGCCTGGGGGATAGCGGGGGGCACAGATACGCAGTATTTT. Translation gives CAWGIAGGTDTQYF.

This chain connects TRBV4-3 to TRBJ2-5, with a weak D call TRBD2 (5 bases). Per the germline V gene, CDR1 is LGHNA and CDR2 is YSLEER. The V end lost 0 bases, the J end lost 5 bases, and 16 bases lay between the germline ends. The CDR3 is 16 residues long. CDR3 coding DNA: TGCGCCAGCAGCCAAGATCCGGCCAGCCGGAGGGAGACCCAGTACTTC. As protein: CASSQDPASRRETQYF.

This rearrangement joins TRBV27 to TRBJ2-7; 7 bases fit TRBD2. Trimming at V came to 4 bases and at J to 2 bases, leaving 8 bases not matched to a gene. Germline values: CDR1 MNHEY, CDR2 SMNVEV (reference sequence). The CDR3 runs 15 residues. CDR3 region: CASSSEAGLTYEQYF. DNA of the CDR3: TGTGCCAGCAGTTCAGAAGCGGGGCTGACCTACGAGCAGTACTTC.

In nucleotides, the CDR3 is TGCGCCAGCAGCCATAAGACAGGGGCGGGCAATGAGCAGTTCTTC. Its protein product is CASSHKTGAGNEQFF. The chain recombines TRBV10-1 with TRBJ2-1; 8 nucleotides agree with TRBD1. Germline CDR1 and CDR2: WNHNN and SYGVQD (reference sequence). CDR3 length: 15 amino acids. The ends lost 6 bases at V and 6 bases at J; junction bases unmatched: 10.

This chain connects TRBV5-8 to TRBJ2-5; D not resolved. The CDR3 is 13 residues long. Germline V gene data show CDR1 as SGHTS and CDR2 as YDEGEE. V was shortened by 4 bases and J by 5 bases, with 12 bases between the two germline ends. CDR3 loop: CASSDEPAETQYF. CDR3 DNA sequence: TGTGCCAGCAGCGACGAGCCCGCGGAGACCCAGTACTTC. The whole variable domain, remainder taken from reference TRBV5-8 and TRBJ2-5, is EAGVTQSPTHLIKTRGQQATLRCSPISGHTSVYWYQQALGLGLQFLLWYDEGEERNRGNFPPRFSGRQFPNYSSELNVNALELEDSALYLCASSDEPAETQYFGPGTRLLVL.

The rearrangement links TRBV11-2 to TRBJ2-7; D is possibly TRBD1 (5 bases). The germline V gene has CDR1 SGHAT and CDR2 FQNNGV. This CDR3 has 13 amino acids. V lost 5 bases, J lost 3 bases, and 11 bases lay in between. The CDR3 coding sequence is TGTGCCAGCAGCCCTGGACAACTCTACGAGCAGTACTTC. This sequence encodes CASSPGQLYEQYF.

The gene calls are TRBV6-6 and TRBJ1-1; D is perhaps TRBD1 (5 bases). CDR3 length: 16 amino acids. Looked up from germline, CDR1 is MNHNY and CDR2 is SVGAGI (reference sequence). Trimming removed 2 bases at V and 6 bases at J, with 19 bases between. The CDR3 DNA sequence: TGTGCCAGCAGTTACCTAACAGGCCCCCGGGGCGCTGAAGCTTTCTTT. Translation: CASSYLTGPRGAEAFF.

The V gene is TRBV4-3, the J gene TRBJ2-7; no clear D. V lost 1 base, J lost 6 bases, and 13 bases lay in between. This CDR3 contains 14 residues. Germline assignment: CDR1 LGHNA and CDR2 YSLEER. The CDR3 DNA sequence: TGCGCCAGCAGCCAAGTACGTCCACCCTCCGAGCAGTACTTC. It specifies CASSQVRPPSEQYF.